The following is a TCR beta chain sequence with its context. Its antigen is still unknown. The sample originates from a study of OX40 agonist ivuxolimab in advanced cancers. Study as a whole: The dose-escalation group included hepatocellular carcinoma, melanoma, renal cell carcinoma and head and neck cancer. Mean age roughly 65 years, range roughly 20 to 85; about 85% male. Allowance was made for prior anti-PD-1, anti-PD-L1 or anti-CTLA-4 therapy, and roughly 40% had some.

Findings of the study overall: It was not determined which antigens were specifically recognized by the peripheral T cells that had undergone clonal expansion.

The CDR3 consists of 12 residues. Germline values: CDR1 ENHRY, CDR2 SYGVKD. Between the trimmed V and J ends, which lost 6 bases and 3 bases, there was a span of 6 bases. The data were produced by immunoSEQ multiplex PCR, yet TCRdb's version contains in-frame clones alone and is incomplete. The sample contains about 82,000 clones, around 90% of which appear only once. The starting material was CD4+ or CD8+ T cells sorted from blood, obtained in a trial of the OX40 agonist ivuxolimab. The sequence derives from an adult with an advanced solid tumor such as melanoma, head and neck, liver or kidney cancer. This chain links TRBV10-3 with TRBJ1-3, with D hard to call. This chain's CDR3 is CAISPNGNTIYF. DNA for the CDR3: TGTGCCATCAGCCCAAATGGAAACACCATATATTTT.